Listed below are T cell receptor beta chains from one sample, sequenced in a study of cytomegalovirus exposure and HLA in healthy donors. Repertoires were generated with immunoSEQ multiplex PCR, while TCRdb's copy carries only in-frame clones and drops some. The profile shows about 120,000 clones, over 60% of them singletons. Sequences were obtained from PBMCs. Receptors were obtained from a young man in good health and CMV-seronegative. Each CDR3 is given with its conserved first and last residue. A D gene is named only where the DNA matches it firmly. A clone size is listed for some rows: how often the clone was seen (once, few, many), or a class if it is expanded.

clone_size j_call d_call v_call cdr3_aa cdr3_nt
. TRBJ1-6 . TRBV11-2 CASSFGVLNNSPLHF TGTGCCAGCAGCTTTGGAGTCCTTAACAATTCACCCCTCCACTTT
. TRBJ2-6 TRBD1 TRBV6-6 CASILTGDGANVLTF TGTGCCAGCATACTTACAGGGGATGGGGCCAACGTCCTGACTTTC
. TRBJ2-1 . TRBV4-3 CASRSGEQFF TGCGCCAGCAGAAGCGGTGAGCAGTTCTTC
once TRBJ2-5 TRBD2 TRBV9 CASSPGTSQETQYF TGTGCCAGCAGCCCCGGGACTAGTCAAGAGACCCAGTACTTC
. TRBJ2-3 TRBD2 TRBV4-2 CASSRLAGGKSTDTQYF TGTGCCAGCAGTCGGCTAGCGGGGGGGAAAAGCACAGATACGCAGTATTTT
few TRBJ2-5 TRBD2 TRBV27 CASTPSGRTNQYF TGTGCCAGCACGCCAAGCGGGAGGACAAACCAGTACTTC
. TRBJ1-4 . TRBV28 CASRVEGAANEKLFF TGTGCCAGCAGAGTAGAAGGGGCGGCTAATGAAAAACTGTTTTTT
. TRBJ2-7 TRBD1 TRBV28 CASSLTGQGGGEQYF TGTGCCAGCAGTCTGACCGGACAGGGGGGTGGAGAGCAGTACTTC
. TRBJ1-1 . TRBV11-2 CASSLLGLEAFF TGTGCCAGCAGCTTATTGGGACTCGAAGCTTTCTTT
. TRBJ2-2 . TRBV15 CATSPQLTVTGELFF TGTGCCACCAGCCCGCAACTGACAGTTACCGGGGAGCTGTTTTTT
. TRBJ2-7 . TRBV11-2 CASRQETSEQYF TGTGCCAGTAGACAGGAGACCTCCGAGCAGTACTTC
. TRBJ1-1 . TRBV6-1 CASSDPPTGYNTEAFF TGTGCCAGCAGTGACCCGCCGACGGGTTATAACACTGAAGCTTTCTTT
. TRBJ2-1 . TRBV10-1 CASSPAGTINEQFF TGCGCCAGCAGTCCCGCAGGTACGATTAATGAGCAGTTCTTC
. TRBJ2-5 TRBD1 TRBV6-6 CASRGTGLGQETQYF TGTGCCAGCAGAGGGACAGGGCTCGGCCAAGAGACCCAGTACTTC
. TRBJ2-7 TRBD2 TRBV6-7 CASSYSLGAGTSSYEQYF TGTGCCAGCAGTTACTCTTTGGGGGCAGGGACTAGCTCCTACGAGCAGTACTTC
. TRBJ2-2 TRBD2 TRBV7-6 CASTRTSPTGELFF TGTGCCAGCACCAGGACTAGCCCCACCGGGGAGCTGTTTTTT
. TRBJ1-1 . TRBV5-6 CASRGAVSGPEAFF TGTGCCAGCAGGGGGGCGGTTTCAGGTCCTGAAGCTTTCTTT
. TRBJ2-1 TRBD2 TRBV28 CASRGGSNEQFF TGTGCCTCCCGGGGCGGGAGTAATGAGCAGTTCTTC
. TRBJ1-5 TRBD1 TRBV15 CATSRAFPGQGVSNQPQHF TGTGCCACCAGCAGGGCGTTTCCGGGACAGGGGGTAAGCAATCAGCCCCAGCATTTT
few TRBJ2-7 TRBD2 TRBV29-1 CSVVGGSYEQYF TGCAGCGTTGTCGGGGGGTCCTACGAGCAGTACTTC
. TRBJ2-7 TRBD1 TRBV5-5 CASSLEGTGDHEQYF TGTGCCAGCAGCTTGGAAGGGACAGGGGACCACGAGCAGTACTTC